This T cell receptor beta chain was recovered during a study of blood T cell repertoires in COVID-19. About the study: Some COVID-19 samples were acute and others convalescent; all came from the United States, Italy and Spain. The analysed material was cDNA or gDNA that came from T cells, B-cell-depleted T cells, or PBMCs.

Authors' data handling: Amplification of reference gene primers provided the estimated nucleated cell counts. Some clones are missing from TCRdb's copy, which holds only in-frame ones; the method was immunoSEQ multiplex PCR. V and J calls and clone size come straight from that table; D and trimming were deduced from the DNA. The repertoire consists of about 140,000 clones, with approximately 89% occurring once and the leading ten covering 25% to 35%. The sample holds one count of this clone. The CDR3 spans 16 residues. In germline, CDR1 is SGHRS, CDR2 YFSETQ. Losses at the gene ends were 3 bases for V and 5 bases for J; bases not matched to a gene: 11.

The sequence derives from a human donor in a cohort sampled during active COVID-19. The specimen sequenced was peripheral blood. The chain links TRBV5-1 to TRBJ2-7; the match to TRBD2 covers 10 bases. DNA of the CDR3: TGCGCCAGCAGCTCTAGCGGGGGAGCCAAGAAGCACGAGCAGTACTTC. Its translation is CASSSSGGAKKHEQYF.